This T cell receptor beta chain derives from a study of blood T cell repertoires in COVID-19. Study-wide background: Specimens from acute and convalescent COVID-19 originated in the United States, Italy and Spain.

As handled by the study authors: Amplification from reference gene primers served as the basis for estimated nucleated cell counts. Libraries were prepared by immunoSEQ multiplex PCR; TCRdb keeps only in-frame clonotypes and omits some of them. That table gives V, J and clone size, and the DNA gave D and trimming. Of around 100,000 clones detected, 85% appear once; the ten largest clones hold 2% to 2.5%. The germline CDR1 and CDR2 sequences are SEHNR and FQNEAQ (reference sequence). V dropped 5 bases and J dropped 5 bases, with 19 bases sitting between them. The CDR3 contains 15 residues. The chain has TRBV7-9 and TRBJ2-7, with D unresolved. The receptor was isolated from a human donor in a cohort sampled during active COVID-19. The source material was peripheral blood. CDR3 DNA sequence: TGTGCCAGCAGCGCCACGCAGCGTGACCCCCACGAGCAGTACTTC. This translates into CASSATQRDPHEQYF.